The clone carrying this T cell receptor beta chain turned up a few times. Its antigen is undetermined. A multiplex PCR was run with 60 Vbeta primers and 13 Jbeta primers. Some clones are missing from TCRdb's copy, which holds only in-frame ones; the method was immunoSEQ multiplex PCR. The sample has around 100,000 clones, 65% to 80% seen once; the top ten hold about 10%. The CDR3 sequence is 13 residues long. Germline CDR1 reads SGHNT; CDR2 reads YENEEA. The V end lost 4 bases, the J end lost 0 bases, and 6 bases lay between the germline ends. The data stem from a study of cytomegalovirus exposure and HLA in healthy donors. Study-wide points: In vitro assays verified that three CMV-associated chains recognized CMV antigens specifically.

The TCR was taken from a middle-aged man in good health and CMV-seronegative. The sequenced sample was PBMCs. The rearrangement uses TRBV11-3 and TRBJ1-1; maybe TRBD1 (6 bases). CDR3 bases: TGTGCCAGCAGCTCAGGGGTGAACACTGAAGCTTTCTTT. Amino acids: CASSSGVNTEAFF.